These 10 T cell receptor beta chains were sequenced from one sample in a study of T cells in Graves' hyperthyroidism and ophthalmopathy. Amplification of TCR beta CDR3 regions used RNA as the template. In the first-round RT-PCR of the TCR CDR3, the HTBI primer set was used. TCRdb used MiXCR to reprocess the multiplex PCR reads, holding one entry per CDR3 protein. The top ten hold about 15% of the sample, which has some 560,000 distinct CDR3 sequences, around 15% seen once. The sample consisted of blood. Source of these receptors: a middle-aged woman with Graves' hyperthyroidism.

This clonotype was picked up many times. The chain couples TRBV28 to TRBJ2-3; 11 bases agree with TRBD2. Germline V gene lookup returns CDR1 MDHEN and CDR2 SYDVKM. V was clipped by 3 bases and J by 7 bases; unmatched bases: 9. The CDR3 is made up of 16 amino acids. CDR3 in DNA: TGTGCCAGCAGTTTCCCACTAGCGGGAGTAGAGAATACGCAGTATTTT. Translation: CASSFPLAGVENTQYF.

Worth noting for this clonotype: Just one base apart from a much larger clone, this may be a read error. This chain links TRBV7-3 with TRBJ2-1, with a weak D call TRBD2 (5 bases). CDR1 SGHTA and CDR2 FQGTGA come from the germline V gene. Trimming left V 4 bases short and J 6 bases short, with 13 bases between. The CDR3 totals 14 residues. CDR3 sequence: CASSSSRESNEQFF. CDR3 nucleotide sequence: TGTGCCAGCAGCTCTTCCCGGGAAAGCAATGAGCAGTTCTTC.

This clonotype was observed at least ten times. V and J are TRBV18 and TRBJ2-1; 10 bases agree with TRBD2. CDR3 length: 18 residues. Per the germline V gene, CDR1 is KGHSH and CDR2 is LQKENI. J gave up 9 bases and V 0 bases, and 14 bases lay outside the gene matches. The CDR3 loop is CASSPPIGTSGNGVEQFF. CDR3 DNA sequence: TGTGCCAGCTCACCACCGATCGGAACTAGCGGGAACGGTGTTGAGCAGTTCTTC.

This clonotype has just a few counts. V usage is TRBV20-1 and J usage is TRBJ1-5; maybe TRBD1 (6 bases). V was clipped by 3 bases and J by 5 bases, with 8 bases between them. From germline, CDR1 is DFQATT and CDR2 SNEGSKA (reference sequence). The CDR3 runs 12 residues. CDR3: CSASKGDQPQHF. CDR3 DNA: TGCAGTGCTAGTAAGGGGGATCAGCCCCAGCATTTT.

The table lists this clonotype with many counts. This chain joins TRBV7-8 and TRBJ2-7, with TRBD1 matching over 9 bases. After removal of 0 bases from V and 6 bases from J, the junction contained 9 bases not matched to a gene. There are 16 residues in the CDR3. Germline CDR1 is SGHVS and CDR2 is FQNEAQ. The CDR3 loop reads CASSLAQGTGGREQYF. The CDR3, as DNA: TGTGCCAGCAGCTTAGCGCAGGGAACAGGGGGCCGCGAGCAGTACTTC.

The table lists this clonotype with many counts. The CDR3 bases are TGTGCCAGCAGCTCTCAGGAGCTCCTTGAAGCTTTCTTT. Protein: CASSSQELLEAFF. The V gene is TRBV28, the J gene TRBJ1-1; the D is unclear. V gave up 6 bases and J gave up 7 bases, with 15 bases separating them. The CDR3 contains 13 residues. Germline V gene data show CDR1 as MDHEN and CDR2 as SYDVKM.

This clonotype was counted only a few times. At one boundary the junction diverges from the germline segment, which might be a read error. The chain carries TRBV7-7 and TRBJ1-1; D might be TRBD1 (5 bases). There are 12 residues in the CDR3. Germline V gene sequence: CDR1 SSHAT, CDR2 FNYEAQ (reference sequence). The CDR3 DNA reads TGTGCTAGCAGTATAGGGGACACTGAAGCTTTCTTT. As protein: CASSIGDTEAFF.

Ten or more counts support this clonotype. The J gene is TRBJ2-5, the V gene TRBV6-1, with D possibly called TRBD1 or TRBD2 (5 bases each). This CDR3 has 14 amino acids. Trimming removed 4 bases from V and 5 bases from J, with 14 bases in between. Per germline, CDR1 MNHNS and CDR2 SASEGT. CDR3 in amino acids: CASSATPGTETQYF. CDR3 nucleotide sequence: TGTGCCAGCAGTGCGACGCCAGGGACGGAGACCCAGTACTTC.

The table lists this clonotype with many counts. The genes are TRBV30 and TRBJ2-7, with D perhaps matching TRBD1 (6 bases). Looked up from germline, CDR1 is GTSNPN and CDR2 is SVGIG (reference sequence). The CDR3 length is 13 residues. V was clipped by 5 bases and J by 6 bases, with 17 bases between them. The CDR3 loop is CAWSGAFRGEQYF. DNA for the CDR3: TGTGCCTGGTCAGGGGCCTTTAGGGGCGAGCAGTACTTC.

There are many counts of this clonotype. J is TRBJ2-1 and V is TRBV5-1; TRBD1 might be the D (6 bases). Germline assignment: CDR1 SGHRS and CDR2 YFSETQ. The ends were cut back, 0 bases at V and 5 bases at J, with 9 bases in the middle. The CDR3 has 14 amino acids. CDR3 sequence: CASSLGDRNNEQFF. CDR3 coding DNA: TGCGCCAGCAGCTTGGGTGACAGGAACAATGAGCAGTTCTTC.